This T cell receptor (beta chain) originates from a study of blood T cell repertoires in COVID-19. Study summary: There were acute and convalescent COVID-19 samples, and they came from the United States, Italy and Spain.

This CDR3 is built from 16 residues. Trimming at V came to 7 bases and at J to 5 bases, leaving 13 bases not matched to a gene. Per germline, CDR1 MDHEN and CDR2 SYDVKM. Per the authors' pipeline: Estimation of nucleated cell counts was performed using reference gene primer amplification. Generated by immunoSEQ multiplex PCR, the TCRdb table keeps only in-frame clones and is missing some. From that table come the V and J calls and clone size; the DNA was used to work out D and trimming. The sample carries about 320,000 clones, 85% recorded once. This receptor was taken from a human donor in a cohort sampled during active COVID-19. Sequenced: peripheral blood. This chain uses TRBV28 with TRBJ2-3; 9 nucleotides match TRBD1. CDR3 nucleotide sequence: TGTGCCAGCACTATACTGGGGGGACAGGGTATAGATACGCAGTATTTT. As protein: CASTILGGQGIDTQYF.